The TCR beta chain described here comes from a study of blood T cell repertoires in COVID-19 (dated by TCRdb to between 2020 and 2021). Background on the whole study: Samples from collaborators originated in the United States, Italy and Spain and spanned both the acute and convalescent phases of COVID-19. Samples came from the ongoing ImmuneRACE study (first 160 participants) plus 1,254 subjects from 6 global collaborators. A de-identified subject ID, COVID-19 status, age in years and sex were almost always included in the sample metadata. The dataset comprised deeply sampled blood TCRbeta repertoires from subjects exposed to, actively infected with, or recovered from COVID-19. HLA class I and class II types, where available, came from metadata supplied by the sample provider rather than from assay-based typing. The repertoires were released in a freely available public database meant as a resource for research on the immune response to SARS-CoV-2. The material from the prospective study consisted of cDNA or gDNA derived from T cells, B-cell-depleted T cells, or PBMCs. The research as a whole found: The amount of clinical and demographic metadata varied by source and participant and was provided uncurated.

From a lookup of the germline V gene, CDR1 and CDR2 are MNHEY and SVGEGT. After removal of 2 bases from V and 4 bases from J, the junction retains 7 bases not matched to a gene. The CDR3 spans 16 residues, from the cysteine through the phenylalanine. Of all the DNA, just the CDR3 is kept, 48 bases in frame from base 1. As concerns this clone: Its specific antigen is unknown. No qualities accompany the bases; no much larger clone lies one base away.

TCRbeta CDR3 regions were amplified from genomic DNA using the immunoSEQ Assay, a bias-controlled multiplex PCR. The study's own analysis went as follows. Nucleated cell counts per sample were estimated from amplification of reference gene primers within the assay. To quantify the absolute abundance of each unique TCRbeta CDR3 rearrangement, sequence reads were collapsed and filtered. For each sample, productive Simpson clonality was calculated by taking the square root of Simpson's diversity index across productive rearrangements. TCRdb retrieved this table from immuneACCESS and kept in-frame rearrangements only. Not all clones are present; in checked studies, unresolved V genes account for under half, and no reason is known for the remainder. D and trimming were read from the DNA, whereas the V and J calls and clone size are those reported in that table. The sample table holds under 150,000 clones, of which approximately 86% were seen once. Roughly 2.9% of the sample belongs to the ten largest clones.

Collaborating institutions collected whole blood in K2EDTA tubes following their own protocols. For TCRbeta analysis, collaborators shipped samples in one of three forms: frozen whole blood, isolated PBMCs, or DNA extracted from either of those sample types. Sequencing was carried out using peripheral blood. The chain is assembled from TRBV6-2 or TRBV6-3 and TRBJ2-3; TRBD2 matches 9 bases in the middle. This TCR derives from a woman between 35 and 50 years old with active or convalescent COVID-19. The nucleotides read TGTGCCAGCAGTTACCCCGCGGTAGCGGGAGCAGATACGCAGTATTTT. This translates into CASSYPAVAGADTQYF.